The present entry profiles one TCR beta chain with its context. This entry is derived from a study of technical replicates of blood from a few donors. Generated by immunoSEQ multiplex PCR, the TCRdb table keeps only in-frame clones and is missing some. The sample gives nearly 80,000 clones, around 90% of which show up once; around 0.37% is in the top ten. The CDR3 is 15 residues long. Germline V gene data show CDR1 as MDHEN and CDR2 as SYDVKM. J was trimmed by 5 bases and V by 5 bases; bases with no gene match: 12. The chain recombines TRBV28 with TRBJ2-7; 7 positions agree with TRBD2. Sequencing input: T cells isolated from PBMCs. The source of this sequence is a human donor in good health. The CDR3 DNA reads TGTGCCAGCAGTCTTTTTGGTGGCGGGAGAAACGAGCAGTACTTC. Translating gives CASSLFGGGRNEQYF. The entire variable domain, with the rest obtained from reference TRBV28 and TRBJ2-7, is as follows: DVKVTQSSRYLVKRTGEKVFLECVQDMDHENMFWYRQDPGLGLRLIYFSYDVKMKEKGDIPEGYSVSREKKERFSLILESASTNQTSMYLCASSLFGGGRNEQYFGPGTRLTVT.